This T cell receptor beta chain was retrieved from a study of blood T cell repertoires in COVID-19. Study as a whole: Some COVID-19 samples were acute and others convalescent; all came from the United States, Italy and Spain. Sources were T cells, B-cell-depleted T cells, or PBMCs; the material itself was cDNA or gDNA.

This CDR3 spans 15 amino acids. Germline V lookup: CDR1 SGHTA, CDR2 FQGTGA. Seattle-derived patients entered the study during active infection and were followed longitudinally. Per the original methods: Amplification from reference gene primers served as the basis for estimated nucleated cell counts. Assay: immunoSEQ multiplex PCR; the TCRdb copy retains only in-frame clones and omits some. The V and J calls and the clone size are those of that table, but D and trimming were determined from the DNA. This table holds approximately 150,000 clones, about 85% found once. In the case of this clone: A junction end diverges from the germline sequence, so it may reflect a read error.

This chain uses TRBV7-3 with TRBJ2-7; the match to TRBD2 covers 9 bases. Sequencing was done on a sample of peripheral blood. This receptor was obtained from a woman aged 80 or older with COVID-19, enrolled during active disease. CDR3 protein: CASSLTPGTSHEQYF. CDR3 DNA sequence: TGTGCCAGCAGCCTAACCCCCGGGACTAGCCACGAGCAGTACTTC.